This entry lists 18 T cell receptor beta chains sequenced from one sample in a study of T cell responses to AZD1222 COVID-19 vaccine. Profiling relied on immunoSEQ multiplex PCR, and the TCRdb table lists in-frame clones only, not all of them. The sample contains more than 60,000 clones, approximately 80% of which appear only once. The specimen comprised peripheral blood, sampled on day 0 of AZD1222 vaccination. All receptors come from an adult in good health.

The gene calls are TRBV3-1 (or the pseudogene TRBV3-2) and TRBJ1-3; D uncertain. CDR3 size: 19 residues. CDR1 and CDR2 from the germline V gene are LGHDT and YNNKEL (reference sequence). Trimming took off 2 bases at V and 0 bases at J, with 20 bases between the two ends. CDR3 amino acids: CASSQSLRAGASSGNTIYF. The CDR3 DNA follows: TGTGCCAGCAGCCAATCGCTAAGGGCAGGCGCATCCTCTGGAAACACCATATATTTT.

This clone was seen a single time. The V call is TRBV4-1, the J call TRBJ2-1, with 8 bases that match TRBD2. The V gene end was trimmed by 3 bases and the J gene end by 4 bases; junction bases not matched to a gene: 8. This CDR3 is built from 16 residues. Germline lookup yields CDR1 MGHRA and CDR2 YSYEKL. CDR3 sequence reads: CASSHLTSGSYNEQFF. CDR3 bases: TGCGCCAGCAGCCACCTTACTAGCGGATCTTACAATGAGCAGTTCTTC.

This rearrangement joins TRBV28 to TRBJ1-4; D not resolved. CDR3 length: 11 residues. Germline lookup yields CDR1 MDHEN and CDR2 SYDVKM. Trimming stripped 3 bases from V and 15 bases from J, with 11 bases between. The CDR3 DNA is TGTGCCAGCAGTTTGAGCGGGAGGGTGTTTTTT. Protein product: CASSLSGRVFF.

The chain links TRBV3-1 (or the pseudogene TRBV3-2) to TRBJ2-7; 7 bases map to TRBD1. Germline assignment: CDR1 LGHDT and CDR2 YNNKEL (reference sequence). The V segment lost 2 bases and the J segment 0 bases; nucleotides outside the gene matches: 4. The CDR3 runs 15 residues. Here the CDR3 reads CASSQNGQVSYEQYF. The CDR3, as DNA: TGTGCCAGCAGCCAAAACGGACAGGTCTCCTACGAGCAGTACTTC.

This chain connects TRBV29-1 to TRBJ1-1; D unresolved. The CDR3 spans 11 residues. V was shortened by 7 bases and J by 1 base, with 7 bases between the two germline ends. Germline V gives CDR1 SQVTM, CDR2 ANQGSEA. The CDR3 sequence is CSGTENTEAFF. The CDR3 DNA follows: TGCAGCGGAACAGAGAACACTGAAGCTTTCTTT.

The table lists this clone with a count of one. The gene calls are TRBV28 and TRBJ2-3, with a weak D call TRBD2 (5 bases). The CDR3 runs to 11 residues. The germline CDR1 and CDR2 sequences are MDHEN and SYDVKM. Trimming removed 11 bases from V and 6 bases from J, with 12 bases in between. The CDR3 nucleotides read TGTGCCGTGGGAGAAAACGATACGCAGTATTTT. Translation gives CAVGENDTQYF.

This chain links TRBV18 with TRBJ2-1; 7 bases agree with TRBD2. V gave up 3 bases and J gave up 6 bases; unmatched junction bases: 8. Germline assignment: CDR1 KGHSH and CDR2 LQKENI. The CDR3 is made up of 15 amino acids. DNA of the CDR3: TGTGCCAGCTCACCCCCCGGGACTATAGTCAATGAGCAGTTCTTC. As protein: CASSPPGTIVNEQFF.

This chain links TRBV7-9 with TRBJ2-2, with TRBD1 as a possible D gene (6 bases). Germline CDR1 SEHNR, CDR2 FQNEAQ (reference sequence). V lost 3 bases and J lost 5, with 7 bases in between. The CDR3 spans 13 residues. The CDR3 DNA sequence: TGTGCCAGCAGCTTCCAGGGGACCGGGGAGCTGTTTTTT. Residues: CASSFQGTGELFF.

The CDR3 nucleotides are TGCGCCAGCAGCTACGGGGGACAGAGGAATGAAAAACTGTTTTTT. Translation gives CASSYGGQRNEKLFF. The J gene is TRBJ1-4, the V gene TRBV5-1; 7 bases map to TRBD1. The length of the CDR3 is 15 residues. Germline CDR1 is SGHRS and CDR2 is YFSETQ. After removal of 3 bases from V and 5 bases from J, the junction contained 7 bases not matched to a gene.

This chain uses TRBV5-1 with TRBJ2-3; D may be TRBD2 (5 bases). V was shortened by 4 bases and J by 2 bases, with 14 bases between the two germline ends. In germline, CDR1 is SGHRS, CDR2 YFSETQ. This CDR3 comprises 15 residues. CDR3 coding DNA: TGCGCCAGCAGCCGCCTGATCGGACTCACAGATACGCAGTATTTT. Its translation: CASSRLIGLTDTQYF.

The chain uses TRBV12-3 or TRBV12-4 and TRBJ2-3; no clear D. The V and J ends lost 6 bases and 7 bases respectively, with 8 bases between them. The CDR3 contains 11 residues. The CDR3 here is CASSTVYTQYF. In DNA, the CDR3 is TGTGCCAGCAGCACTGTTTATACGCAGTATTTT.

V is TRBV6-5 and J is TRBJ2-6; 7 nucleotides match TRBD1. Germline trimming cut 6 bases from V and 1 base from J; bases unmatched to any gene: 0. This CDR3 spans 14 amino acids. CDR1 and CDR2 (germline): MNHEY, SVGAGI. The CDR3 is CASRTGSGANVLTF. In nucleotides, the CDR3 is TGTGCCAGCAGGACAGGGTCTGGGGCCAACGTCCTGACTTTC.

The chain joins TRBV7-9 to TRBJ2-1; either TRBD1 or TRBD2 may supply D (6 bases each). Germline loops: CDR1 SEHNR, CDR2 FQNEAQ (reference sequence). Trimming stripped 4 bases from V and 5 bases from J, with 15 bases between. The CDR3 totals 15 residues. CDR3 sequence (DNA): TGTGCCAGCAGCTCAGGGGTGGAGGGCCACAATGAGCAGTTCTTC. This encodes CASSSGVEGHNEQFF.

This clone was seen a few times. The CDR3 spells CASSLAWAEYNEQFF. The CDR3 region has the DNA TGTGCCAGCAGCTTAGCTTGGGCTGAATACAATGAGCAGTTCTTC. The chain employs TRBV7-8 and TRBJ2-1, with D uncertain. Between the trimmed V and J ends, which lost 0 bases and 4 bases, there was a span of 10 bases. CDR3 length equals 15 residues. The V gene's germline CDR1 is SGHVS and CDR2 FQNEAQ.

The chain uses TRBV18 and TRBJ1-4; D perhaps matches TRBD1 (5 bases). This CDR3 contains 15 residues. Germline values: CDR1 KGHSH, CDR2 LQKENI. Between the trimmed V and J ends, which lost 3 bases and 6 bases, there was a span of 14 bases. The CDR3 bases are TGTGCCAGCTCACCTCCGGGACTAGCCGATGAAAAACTGTTTTTT. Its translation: CASSPPGLADEKLFF.

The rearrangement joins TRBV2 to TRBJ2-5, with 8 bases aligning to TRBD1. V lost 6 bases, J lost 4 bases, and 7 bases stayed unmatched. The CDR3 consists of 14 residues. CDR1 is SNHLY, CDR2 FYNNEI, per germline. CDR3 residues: CASRISGQVETQYF. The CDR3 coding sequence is TGTGCCAGCAGGATCTCGGGACAGGTAGAGACCCAGTACTTC.

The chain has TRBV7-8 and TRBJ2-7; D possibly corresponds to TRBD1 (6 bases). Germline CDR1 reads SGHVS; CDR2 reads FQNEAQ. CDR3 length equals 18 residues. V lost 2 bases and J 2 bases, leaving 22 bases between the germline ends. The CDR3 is CASSLRPVGASVAYEQYV. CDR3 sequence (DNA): TGTGCCAGCAGCTTACGCCCTGTGGGGGCGTCAGTAGCCTACGAGCAGTACGTC.

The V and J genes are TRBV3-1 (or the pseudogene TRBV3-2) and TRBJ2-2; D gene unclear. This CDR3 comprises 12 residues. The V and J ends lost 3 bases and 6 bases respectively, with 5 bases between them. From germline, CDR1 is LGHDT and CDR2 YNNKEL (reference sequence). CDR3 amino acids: CASSQTAGELFF. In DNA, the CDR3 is TGTGCCAGCAGCCAGACGGCCGGGGAGCTGTTTTTT.